This T cell receptor beta chain was sequenced in a study of blood T cell repertoires in COVID-19. Across the study: Sources were T cells, B-cell-depleted T cells, or PBMCs; the material itself was cDNA or gDNA.

Under the authors' procedure: Estimation of nucleated cell counts relied on the amplification of reference gene primers. Method: immunoSEQ multiplex PCR; TCRdb's copy keeps in-frame clones and lacks some. The V and J calls and the clone size are those of that table, but D and trimming were determined from the DNA. The data contain some 88,000 clones, approximately 85% of them singletons. CDR3 length equals 14 residues. Germline V CDR1 and CDR2: SGHTA, FQGTGA. Trimming shortened V by 6 bases and J by 8 bases, and 16 bases separated the two germline ends. Sequencing was carried out using peripheral blood. The chain couples TRBV7-3 to TRBJ2-2; D remains ambiguous. The source is a man aged 60-69 years with acute or convalescent COVID-19. CDR3 nucleotide sequence: TGTGCCAGCAGTTTTACACGCAGTATAGGGGAGCTGTTTTTT. Amino acid sequence: CASSFTRSIGELFF. Full variable domain (missing parts from reference TRBV7-3 and TRBJ2-2): GAGVSQTPSNKVTEKGKYVELRCDPISGHTALYWYRQSLGQGPEFLIYFQGTGAADDSGLPNDRFFAVRPEGSVSTLKIQRTERGDSAVYLCASSFTRSIGELFFGEGSRLTVL.